This T cell receptor beta chain was sequenced in a study of beta chain features in type 1 diabetes (dated by TCRdb to 2017 to 2018). Notes on the research overall: Mean age, gender distribution, total cell number and subset yield were not different between patients and healthy donors. The study compared TCRB repertoires of sorted circulating CD4+ T cell subsets between recently diagnosed type 1 diabetes patients and matched healthy donors. Regulatory and stem cell-like memory subsets were obtained from only 8 patients and roughly 8 healthy donors, while naive and central memory subsets were obtained from all 28 donors. Across all samples, about 110 million sorted cells were examined, and cell number per subset correlated strongly with RNA yield. On the study overall, not on this receptor specifically: Patients with type 1 diabetes made fewer insertions and deleted more nucleotides at VDJ recombination sites, implying thymic rearrangement abnormalities. Naive, central memory and regulatory TCRB repertoires appeared more similar among patients than among healthy donors. A moderate but significant shortening of TCRB CDR3 length was observed in type 1 diabetes patients in all four CD4+ subsets. PCR may preferentially amplify shorter templates, but because patient and control samples were amplified and corrected together, any resulting skew would affect both groups equally. Sequencing cDNA rather than genomic DNA could over-represent highly expressing activated cells, although activation and CD3 levels did not differ between groups. Because the HLA sub-analyses included only small numbers of individuals, any influence of HLA type on TCRB rearrangement was left unresolved.

All of the isolated RNA was reverse transcribed with the High Capacity cDNA Reverse Transcription Kit, so expressed TCRB transcripts were sequenced. Naive, central memory and regulatory T cell samples underwent deep immunoSEQ sequencing, averaging around 3.9 million total reads per sample. After sorted cells were lysed in RLT buffer, RNA was extracted with DNase-treated RNeasy Micro or Mini kits, with the choice depending on cell number. Each cell subset was processed separately to prevent cross-contamination, with patient and healthy donor samples processed together. TCRB sequences were amplified from cDNA with the immunoSEQ multiplex PCR, producing 87-bp fragments spanning the CDR3 region. Amplicons were sequenced on the Illumina HiSeq platform. The authors' analysis ran thus. PCR bias was computationally corrected using synthetic template baselines, reads within Hamming distance 2 were collapsed, and singletons that could not be merged were discarded. By aligning reads against IMGT, V, D and J genes, CDR3 length, and insertions or deletions at six rearrangement sites were assigned. Within each subset, clonotype counts were normalized to sorted cell number, and only after that were true diversity and Gini coefficients computed with the tcR R package. Repertoire sharing was quantified using the overlap coefficient calculated on TCRB nucleotide sequences. Out-of-frame TCRB sequences from naive cells were analyzed as a proxy for the pre-selection repertoire. In its TCRdb copy, this immuneACCESS table keeps in-frame sequences only and misses some clones. Where compared with another copy, unresolved V genes explain less than half of these, and the others have no known cause. That table is the source of V, J and clone size, and D and trimming were worked out from the DNA. For this sample there are under 850,000 clones; under 15% appear just once. Less than 0.025% of the sample comes from the top ten.

Regarding this clone: Its cognate antigen has yet to be identified. Base-call qualities are not available, and no considerably larger clone is one nucleotide away.

Each donor gave one peripheral blood draw, averaging approximately 110 mL, which was collected into heparinised tubes. A BD FACSAria II and a panel including CD45RO, CCR7, CD25, CD127, CD95 and CD27 were used to sort naive, central memory, regulatory and stem cell-like memory CD4+ T cells. Every sorted population had a purity above 98%. PBMCs were isolated right away by Lymphoprep density gradient centrifugation and were stained directly, without culture. Samples were stained and sorted in pairs, with one healthy donor and one patient per experiment, so that batch effects were minimized. Relative to germline, V is missing 1 base and J is missing 6 bases, with 0 bases of the junction outside any gene match. The CDR3 contains 11 residues, cysteine and phenylalanine counted. Only the CDR3 portion is preserved as DNA: 33 bases, with reading frame beginning at the first base. The germline V gene supplies CDR1 SQVTM and CDR2 ANQGSEA.

This receptor chain uses TRBV29-1 and TRBJ2-7, and TRBD1 matches 7 of the central bases. The sequence was obtained from a man between 18 and 35 years old with type 1 diabetes. The source material was naive CD4+ T cells from blood. The cell subset or site label here, explained by the study, means: true naive CD4+ T cells. CDR3 protein: CSVEGTGEQYF. The DNA is as follows: TGCAGCGTTGAAGGGACAGGCGAGCAGTACTTC.